This T cell receptor (beta chain) was obtained from a study of blood T cells in healthy people across ages. A second PCR, run for roughly 7 to 11 cycles, used a sample-barcoded 5' primer plus a J-beta primer mix. Samples each returned at least 3 million CDR3-containing paired-end reads. One entry per CDR3 protein results from TCRdb running MiXCR on the 5' RACE reads. There are approximately 800,000 distinct CDR3 sequences in the sample; 25% to 30% occur only once, and 2.5% to 3.5% lies in the top ten. CDR1 is MDHEN and CDR2 is SYDVKM in the germline V gene. V shed 0 bases, J shed 1 base, and the junction held 2 bases outside the gene matches. The CDR3 length is 16 residues. The same data also went into a second study, on T cells of mothers and their children.

The TCR originated in a boy between 10 and 17 years old in good health. Material for sequencing was blood. The chain recombines TRBV28 with TRBJ2-2, with 7 nucleotides matching TRBD2. CDR3 coding DNA: TGTGCCAGCAGTTTATGGGTAGCGGGGAACACCGGGGAGCTGTTTTTT. Its translation: CASSLWVAGNTGELFF.